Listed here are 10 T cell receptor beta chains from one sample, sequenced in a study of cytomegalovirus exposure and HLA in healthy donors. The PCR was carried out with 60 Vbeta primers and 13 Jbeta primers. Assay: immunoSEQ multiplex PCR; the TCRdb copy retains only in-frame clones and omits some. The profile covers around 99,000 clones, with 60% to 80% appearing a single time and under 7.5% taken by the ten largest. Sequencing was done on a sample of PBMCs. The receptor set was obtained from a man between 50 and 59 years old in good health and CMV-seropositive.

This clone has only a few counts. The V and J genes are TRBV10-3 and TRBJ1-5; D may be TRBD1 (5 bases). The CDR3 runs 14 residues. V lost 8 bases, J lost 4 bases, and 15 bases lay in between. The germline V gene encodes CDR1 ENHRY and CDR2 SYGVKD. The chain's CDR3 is CAISNERGNQPQHF. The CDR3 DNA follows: TGTGCCATCTCCAACGAAAGGGGAAATCAGCCCCAGCATTTT.

The CDR3 loop reads CSTGTAEKLFF. CDR3 in DNA: TGCAGTACCGGGACAGCCGAAAAACTGTTTTTT. V usage is TRBV20-1 and J usage is TRBJ1-4; 7 positions agree with TRBD1. The length of the CDR3 is 11 residues. CDR1 and CDR2 (germline): DFQATT, SNEGSKA (reference sequence). V lost 8 bases, J lost 8 bases, and 5 bases stayed unmatched.

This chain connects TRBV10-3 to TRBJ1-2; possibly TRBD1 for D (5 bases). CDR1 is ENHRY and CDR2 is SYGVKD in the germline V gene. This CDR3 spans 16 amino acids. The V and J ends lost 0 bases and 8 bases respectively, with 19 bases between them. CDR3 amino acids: CAISESIAAGRGGYTF. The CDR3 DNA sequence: TGTGCCATCAGTGAGTCGATAGCTGCAGGGCGAGGCGGCTACACCTTC.

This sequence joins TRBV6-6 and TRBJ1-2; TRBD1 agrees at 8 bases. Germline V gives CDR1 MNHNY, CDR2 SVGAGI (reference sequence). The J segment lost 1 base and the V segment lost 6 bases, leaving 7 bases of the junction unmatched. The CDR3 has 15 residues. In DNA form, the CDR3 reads TGTGCCAGCAGGGGCGGACAGGGCTATAACTATGGCTACACCTTC. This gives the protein CASRGGQGYNYGYTF.

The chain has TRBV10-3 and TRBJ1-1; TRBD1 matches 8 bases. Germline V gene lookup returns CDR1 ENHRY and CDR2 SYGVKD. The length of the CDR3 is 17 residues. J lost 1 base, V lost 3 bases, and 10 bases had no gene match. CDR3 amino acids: CAISETRQGIGNTEAFF. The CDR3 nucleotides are TGTGCCATCAGTGAAACTCGACAGGGGATTGGGAACACTGAAGCTTTCTTT.

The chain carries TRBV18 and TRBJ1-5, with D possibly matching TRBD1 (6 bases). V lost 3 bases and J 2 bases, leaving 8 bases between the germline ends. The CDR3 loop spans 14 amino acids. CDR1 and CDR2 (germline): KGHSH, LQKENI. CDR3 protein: CASSPQGRNQPQHF. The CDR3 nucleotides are TGTGCCAGCTCACCTCAGGGGCGCAATCAGCCCCAGCATTTT.

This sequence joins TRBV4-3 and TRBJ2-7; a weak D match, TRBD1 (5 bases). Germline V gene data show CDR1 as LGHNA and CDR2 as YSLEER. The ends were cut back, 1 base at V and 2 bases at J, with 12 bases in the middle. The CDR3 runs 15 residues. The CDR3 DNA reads TGCGCCAGCAGCCAAGTCCTCCAGGGCGCCTACGAGCAGTACTTC. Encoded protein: CASSQVLQGAYEQYF.

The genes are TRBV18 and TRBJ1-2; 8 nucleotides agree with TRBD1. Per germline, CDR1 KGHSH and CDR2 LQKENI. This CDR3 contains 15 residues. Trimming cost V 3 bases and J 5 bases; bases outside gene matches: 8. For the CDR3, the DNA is TGTGCCAGCTCACCGTTGGGACAGGAGCTTTATGGCTACACCTTC. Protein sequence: CASSPLGQELYGYTF.

DNA for the CDR3: TGTGCCAGCAGCTTATTTTACGACAGGGTGGGCAAAAACATTCAGTACTTC. Protein product: CASSLFYDRVGKNIQYF. This chain links TRBV7-2 with TRBJ2-4, with 7 positions matching TRBD1. In germline, CDR1 is SGHTA, CDR2 FQGNSA. V shed 2 bases, J shed 3 bases, and the junction held 10 bases outside the gene matches. The CDR3 runs 17 residues.

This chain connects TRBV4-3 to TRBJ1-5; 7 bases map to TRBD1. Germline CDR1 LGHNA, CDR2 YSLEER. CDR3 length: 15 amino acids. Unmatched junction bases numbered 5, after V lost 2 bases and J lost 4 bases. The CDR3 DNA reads TGCGCCAGCAGCCAATCCGGGACAGCTAATCAGCCCCAGCATTTT. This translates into CASSQSGTANQPQHF.